The 2 T cell receptor beta chains in this list originate from one sample, sequenced in a study of cytomegalovirus exposure and HLA in healthy donors. PCR used 60 Vbeta primers and 13 Jbeta primers. Only in-frame clones appear in the TCRdb table, and some are missing; sequencing was by immunoSEQ multiplex PCR. The table records over 150,000 clones, 84% of them present only once. The sequencing input was PBMCs. Every receptor here comes from a girl aged 10 to 17 in good health and CMV-seropositive.

The table lists this clone with a count of one. The gene calls are TRBV6-5 and TRBJ2-7, with a weak D call TRBD2 (6 bases). The CDR3 is 15 amino acids. Trimming shortened V by 5 bases and J by 7 bases, and 21 bases separated the two germline ends. CDR1 is MNHEY and CDR2 is SVGAGI in the germline V gene. This CDR3 is CASSRVSAGAGEQYF. Written as DNA, the CDR3 is TGTGCCAGCAGTCGTGTTTCTGCGGGCGCGGGAGAGCAGTACTTC.

The chain has TRBV7-3 and TRBJ1-1, with a tentative D call TRBD1 (5 bases). Germline V CDR1 and CDR2: SGHTA, FQGTGA. The CDR3 is made up of 15 amino acids. The V and J ends lost 5 bases and 3 bases respectively, with 16 bases between them. The CDR3 region is CASSPGGLLDTEAFF. In DNA form, the CDR3 reads TGTGCCAGCAGCCCCGGGGGGTTACTCGACACTGAAGCTTTCTTT.